This record looks at one T cell receptor beta chain sequence and its context. It has no known antigen specificity. No clone much larger than this one lies a single base away; base qualities are absent. The sample carries other DNA sequences with the same CDR3. CDR1 and CDR2 were assigned from the germline V gene as KGHSH and LQKENI. At the junction V is shortened by 3 bases and J by 4 bases; bases outside the gene matches: 1. From its cysteine to its phenylalanine, the CDR3 spans 14 amino acids. Left in the record is the CDR3 DNA by itself, 42 bases read in frame from the first base. This specimen comes from a study of blood T cell repertoires in COVID-19 (dated by TCRdb to 2020 to 2022). Concerning the study at large: Collaborator samples came from the United States, Italy and Spain and covered acute and convalescent phases of COVID-19. Where available, HLA class I and class II types were obtained from metadata supplied by the sample provider rather than from assay-based typing. Subjects who had been exposed to COVID-19, were actively infected with it, or had recovered from it provided the deeply sampled blood TCRbeta repertoires that made up the dataset. A freely available public database, intended as a resource for researchers studying the immune response to SARS-CoV-2, is where the repertoires were released. The material from the prospective study consisted of cDNA or gDNA derived from T cells, B-cell-depleted T cells, or PBMCs. Nearly every sample came with metadata listing a de-identified subject ID, COVID-19 status, age in years and sex. The samples were drawn from two sources: the first 160 participants of the ongoing ImmuneRACE study, and fewer than 1,500 subjects contributed by 6 global collaborators. Summary of the overall study and its limitations: The quantity of clinical and demographic metadata differed by source and by participant and was supplied without curation.

The immunoSEQ Assay, a bias-controlled multiplex PCR, was used to amplify TCRbeta CDR3 regions from genomic DNA. Under the source paper's analysis protocol: Within the assay, amplification of reference gene primers was used to estimate how many nucleated cells each sample contained. To quantify the absolute abundance of each unique TCRbeta CDR3 rearrangement, sequence reads were collapsed and filtered. For each sample, productive Simpson clonality was calculated by taking the square root of Simpson's diversity index across productive rearrangements. Sourced from immuneACCESS, this table was stored by TCRdb with only in-frame sequences that have V and J called. A share of the clones is absent; for the studies checked, an unresolved V gene accounts for under half, and the remainder has no known explanation. V and J calls and clone size are given by that table; D and trimming were obtained from the DNA. The sample contains 40,000 to 45,000 clones, about nine tenths of them found a single time. 20% to 25% of the sample is held by the ten biggest clonotypes.

Whole blood was collected in K2EDTA tubes by collaborating institutions according to the institutions' own protocols. Collaborator samples were shipped for TCRbeta analysis as frozen whole blood, isolated PBMCs, or DNA extracted from either sample type. The chain joins TRBV18 to TRBJ1-5; 9 bases in the middle match TRBD1. This receptor was identified in a man aged 50-60 years with active COVID-19. The sequenced sample was peripheral blood. The DNA reads as follows: TGTGCCAGCTCACCGGGACAGGGTAATCAGCCCCAGCATTTT. It translates to CASSPGQGNQPQHF.